This paragraph covers one TCR beta chain sequence. Its antigen remains unidentified. This same CDR3 is encoded by further DNA sequences in the sample. The data belong to a study of T cell responses to AZD1222 COVID-19 vaccine. Overall study findings and caveats: Repertoire samples came only from after the peak T cell response.

The V end was cut by 3 bases, the J end by 2 bases, with 7 bases between. CDR3 length: 13 residues. CDR1 and CDR2 from the germline V gene are SGHTA and FQGTGA. TCRdb keeps only in-frame clones here, not all; method: immunoSEQ multiplex PCR. The repertoire has 150,000 to 180,000 clones, about 85% of them found once; the top ten carry around 3%. The receptor comes from an adult in good health. The chain recombines TRBV7-3 with TRBJ1-1; no definite D call. This specimen consisted of peripheral blood, obtained on day 0 of AZD1222 vaccination. The CDR3 is CASSLTENTEAFF. In DNA form, the CDR3 reads TGTGCCAGCAGCTTGACCGAAAACACTGAAGCTTTCTTT.